This passage covers 18 T cell receptor beta chains from one sample sequenced in a study of cytomegalovirus exposure and HLA in healthy donors (dated by TCRdb to between 2016 and 2019). Preparation of the library involved the immunoSEQ multiplex PCR assay. For the multiplex PCR, a mixture combining 60 forward primers for TCR Vbeta segments and 13 reverse primers for TCR Jbeta segments was used. TCRdb retrieved this table from immuneACCESS and kept in-frame rearrangements only. Not all clones are present; in checked studies, unresolved V genes account for under half, and no reason is known for the remainder. Across this sample there are 100,000 to 150,000 clones, with roughly 83% seen only once. The ten largest clones represent 20% of the sample. Sequenced material: PBMCs. Every receptor here comes from a man aged 18 to 30 in good health and CMV-seropositive.

The chain joins TRBV29-1 to TRBJ1-2, with D hard to call. The germline CDR1 and CDR2 sequences are SQVTM and ANQGSEA. The V end was cut by 4 bases, the J end by 8 bases, with 11 bases between. This CDR3 has 11 amino acids. CDR3 DNA sequence: TGCAGCGTTGCGGGGTTAGGCGGCTACACCTTC. Amino acid sequence: CSVAGLGGYTF.

This clone was found once. The chain has TRBV6-6 and TRBJ1-6; perhaps TRBD1 as D (6 bases). Germline CDR1 and CDR2: MNHNY and SVGAGI (reference sequence). The V gene lost 0 bases and the J gene lost 9 bases, with 15 bases spanning the gap. The CDR3 loop spans 16 amino acids. Here the CDR3 reads CASSYSSAGDFSPLHF. Written as DNA, the CDR3 is TGTGCCAGCAGTTACTCAAGTGCAGGGGATTTTTCACCCCTCCACTTT.

V gene TRBV14 combines with J gene TRBJ2-7, with TRBD1 matching over 7 bases. The CDR3 covers 15 residues. CDR1 is SGHDN, CDR2 FVKESK, per germline. J gave up 1 base and V 1 base, and 4 bases lay outside the gene matches. The DNA of the CDR3 is TGTGCCAGCAGCCAAGCGGGACAGAGATCCTACGAGCAGTACTTC. It encodes CASSQAGQRSYEQYF.

This chain uses TRBV11-3 with TRBJ2-3, with 7 bases lining up with TRBD2. Germline V gene lookup returns CDR1 SGHNT and CDR2 YENEEA. The CDR3 extends over 16 amino acids. V was clipped by 5 bases and J by 3 bases; unmatched bases: 11. The CDR3 DNA is TGTGCCAGCAGCAGCTTAATTTGGGGGGGAACAGATACGCAGTATTTT. This gives the protein CASSSLIWGGTDTQYF.

The rearrangement uses TRBV5-5 and TRBJ2-5, with a possible D match to TRBD1 (6 bases). Per the germline V gene, CDR1 is SGHKS and CDR2 is YYEKEE (reference sequence). CDR3 size: 14 residues. The V end was cut by 4 bases, the J end by 1 base, with 11 bases between. The DNA of the CDR3 is TGTGCCAGCAGCCGGGACACTCTCCAAGAGACCCAGTACTTC. Protein sequence: CASSRDTLQETQYF.

The chain combines TRBV25-1 with TRBJ2-2; tentative D call: TRBD1 (5 bases). The CDR3 loop spans 16 amino acids. V lost 5 bases, J lost 1 base, and 14 bases lay in between. Germline V lookup: CDR1 MGHDK, CDR2 SYGVNS. The CDR3 coding sequence is TGTGCCAGCAGTCAATTAACAACAGGGAACACCGGGGAGCTGTTTTTT. Translating it yields CASSQLTTGNTGELFF.

The chain is built from TRBV4-1 and TRBJ2-5, with D unresolved. CDR1 and CDR2 (germline): MGHRA, YSYEKL. V was cut by 4 bases and J by 5 bases, with 5 bases left in between. CDR3 size: 11 residues. The CDR3 reads CASSPGETQYF. CDR3 DNA: TGCGCCAGCAGCCCCGGGGAGACCCAGTACTTC.

CDR3 in amino acids: CAREKRTPQETQYF. The CDR3, as DNA: TGTGCCAGGGAAAAGCGGACTCCCCAAGAGACCCAGTACTTC. The genes are TRBV7-4 and TRBJ2-5, with D perhaps matching TRBD2 (5 bases). This CDR3 is built from 14 residues. Germline CDR1 reads SGHVT; CDR2 reads SQSDAQ. V was trimmed by 9 bases and J by 1 base, leaving 15 bases between them.

The gene calls are TRBV19 and TRBJ1-4; 12 bases are shared with TRBD1. CDR1 is LNHDA and CDR2 is SQIVND in the germline V gene (reference sequence). Trimming took 3 bases from V and 0 from J; bases not matched to a gene: 8. The CDR3 loop spans 19 amino acids. Written as DNA, the CDR3 is TGTGCCAGTAGTATCCGGGACAGGGGGCCTAGGACAACTAATGAAAAACTGTTTTTT. Amino acids: CASSIRDRGPRTTNEKLFF. Full variable domain (missing parts from reference TRBV19 and TRBJ1-4): DGGITQSPKYLFRKEGQNVTLSCEQNLNHDAMYWYRQDPGQGLRLIYYSQIVNDFQKGDIAEGYSVSREKKESFPLTVTSAQKNPTAFYLCASSIRDRGPRTTNEKLFFGSGTQLSVL.

As DNA, the CDR3 is TGTGCCAGCAACCCGGGACTAGCGAACGGGACAGAGACCCAGTACTTC. Amino acid sequence: CASNPGLANGTETQYF. The chain recombines TRBV5-4 with TRBJ2-5, with 10 bases matching TRBD2. This CDR3 has 16 residues. The germline V gene encodes CDR1 SGHNT and CDR2 YYREEE (reference sequence). Trimming took 6 bases from V and 4 from J; bases not matched to a gene: 12.

This clone was seen only once. The rearrangement links TRBV29-1 to TRBJ1-2; 8 nucleotides line up with TRBD1. The V segment lost 5 bases and the J segment 6 bases; nucleotides outside the gene matches: 11. The CDR3 is 14 amino acids. Germline V gene sequence: CDR1 SQVTM, CDR2 ANQGSEA. The CDR3 spells CSVPPDRGGDGYTF. The CDR3 DNA is TGCAGCGTTCCTCCCGACAGGGGAGGTGATGGCTACACCTTC.

This clone has ten or more counts. The chain uses TRBV7-6 and TRBJ2-1; TRBD2 matches at 10 bases. Germline loops: CDR1 SGHVS, CDR2 FNYEAQ. This CDR3 has 17 residues. The V gene end was trimmed by 4 bases and the J gene end by 8 bases; junction bases not matched to a gene: 14. The CDR3 coding sequence is TGTGCCAGCAGCTCCATTCATAGCGGGGGGACCTTGGATGAGCAGTTCTTC. Residues: CASSSIHSGGTLDEQFF.

The chain has TRBV7-6 and TRBJ2-7; D gene ambiguous. V was cut by 2 bases and J by 7 bases, with 6 bases left in between. There are 11 residues in the CDR3. The germline V gene has CDR1 SGHVS and CDR2 FNYEAQ. The CDR3 loop is CASSLTGEQYF. CDR3 in DNA: TGTGCCAGCAGCTTAACTGGTGAGCAGTACTTC.

This chain connects TRBV7-2 to TRBJ2-3, with 8 bases that match TRBD1. The germline gives CDR1 SGHTA, CDR2 FQGNSA. V gave up 5 bases and J gave up 6 bases; unmatched junction bases: 13. CDR3 size: 16 residues. DNA of the CDR3: TGTGCCAGCAGCATAGGGTTGGACAGGGAATTTGATACGCAGTATTTT. This sequence encodes CASSIGLDREFDTQYF.

The V and J genes are TRBV5-1 and TRBJ2-2; maybe TRBD1 (5 bases). The CDR3 spans 14 residues. The V end lost 4 bases, the J end lost 1 base, and 8 bases lay between the germline ends. The V gene's germline CDR1 is SGHRS and CDR2 YFSETQ. CDR3: CASSPQGNTGELFF. DNA of the CDR3: TGCGCCAGCAGCCCTCAGGGGAACACCGGGGAGCTGTTTTTT.

This clone was recorded only once. Other DNA variants within this sample encode the same CDR3. V and J are TRBV30 and TRBJ1-4; D gene uncertain. CDR3 size: 18 residues. Germline V CDR1 and CDR2: GTSNPN, SVGIG (reference sequence). The V gene lost 0 bases and the J gene lost 10 bases, with 27 bases spanning the gap. The CDR3 DNA reads TGTGCCTGGAGTGTTTGGGAGACCGCTAATACACCAGATGGAAAACTGTTTTTT. It specifies CAWSVWETANTPDGKLFF.

The chain links TRBV7-2 to TRBJ2-7; D gene ambiguous. The CDR3 spans 12 residues. Trimming cost V 3 bases and J 0 bases, with 3 bases left between them. Germline V gene lookup returns CDR1 SGHTA and CDR2 FQGNSA. The CDR3 nucleotides read TGTGCCAGCAGCTTGAGCTCCTACGAGCAGTACTTC. Protein: CASSLSSYEQYF.

This sequence joins TRBV6-6 and TRBJ1-3, with no clear D. The V and J ends lost 6 bases and 0 bases respectively, with 12 bases between them. The CDR3 spans 15 residues. Germline assignment: CDR1 MNHNY and CDR2 SVGAGI (reference sequence). The CDR3 protein is CASSPGAYSGNTIYF. For the CDR3, the DNA is TGTGCCAGCAGCCCGGGAGCCTACTCTGGAAACACCATATATTTT.